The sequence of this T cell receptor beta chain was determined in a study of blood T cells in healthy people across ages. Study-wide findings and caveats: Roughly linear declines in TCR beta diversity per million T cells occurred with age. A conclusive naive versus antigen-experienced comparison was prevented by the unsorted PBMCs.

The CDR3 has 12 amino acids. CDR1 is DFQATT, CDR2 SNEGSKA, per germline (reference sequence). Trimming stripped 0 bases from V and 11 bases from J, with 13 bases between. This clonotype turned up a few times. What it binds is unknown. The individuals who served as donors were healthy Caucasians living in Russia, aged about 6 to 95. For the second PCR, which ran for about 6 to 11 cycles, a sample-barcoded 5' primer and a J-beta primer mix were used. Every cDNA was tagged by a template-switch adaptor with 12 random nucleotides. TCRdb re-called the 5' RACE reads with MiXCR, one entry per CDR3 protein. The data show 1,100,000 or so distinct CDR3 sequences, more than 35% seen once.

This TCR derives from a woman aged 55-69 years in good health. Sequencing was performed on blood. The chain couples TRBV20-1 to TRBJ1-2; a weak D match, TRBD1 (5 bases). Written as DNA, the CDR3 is TGCAGTGCTAGAGAAGAAGGCAGGGCTTACACCTTC. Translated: CSAREEGRAYTF.